This T cell receptor (beta chain) was sequenced in a study of blood T cell repertoires in COVID-19. Whole-study context: Some COVID-19 samples were acute and others convalescent; all came from the United States, Italy and Spain. Sources were T cells, B-cell-depleted T cells, or PBMCs; the material itself was cDNA or gDNA.

In the source study's methods: Reference gene primer amplification gave nucleated cell count estimates. Here immunoSEQ multiplex PCR was the method, and the copy in TCRdb shows in-frame clones only, minus some. V and J calls and clone size are as listed in that table; D and trimming were resolved from the DNA. The sample contains roughly 100,000 clones, 75% to 90% of which appear only once. The germline gives CDR1 MDHEN, CDR2 SYDVKM. The trim removed 0 bases at V and 1 base at J, leaving 3 bases unmatched. This CDR3 has 16 amino acids. The genes are TRBV28 and TRBJ1-2, with TRBD1 matching 9 bases. The receptor was derived from an elderly woman with acute or convalescent COVID-19. The specimen was peripheral blood. CDR3 coding DNA: TGTGCCAGCAGTTTATGGCAGGGACAGGGTAACTATGGCTACACCTTC. Amino acids: CASSLWQGQGNYGYTF.